This T cell receptor (beta chain) was sequenced for a study of cytotoxic CD8 clonotypes in ibrutinib-treated CLL. In germline, CDR1 is MNHEY, CDR2 SVGAGI. Trimming took 6 bases from V and 0 from J, leaving 15 bases between them. This CDR3 contains 15 residues. Using immunoSEQ multiplex PCR, the repertoire was profiled, and TCRdb retains in-frame clones only, with some absent. The table has 85,000 or so clones, around 79% seen once. This material consisted of PBMCs, taken after 12 months of ibrutinib treatment. This receptor was obtained from a human donor with chronic lymphocytic leukemia. V and J are TRBV6-5 and TRBJ2-7; a possible D gene is TRBD1 (5 bases). The CDR3 sequence is CASRPRLDSSYEQYF. The CDR3 bases are TGTGCCAGCAGACCTAGACTCGACAGCTCCTACGAGCAGTACTTC.